The table lists the clone carrying this T cell receptor beta chain with many counts. Its cognate antigen is unknown. With molecular barcodes, quantitative 5'-RACE was used to make the TCR beta libraries. One entry per CDR3 protein, called by TCRdb with MiXCR from the 5' RACE reads. The table includes 500,000 or so distinct CDR3 sequences, roughly 5.3% detected once. This record comes from a study of CD8 T cells in ankylosing spondylitis. Regarding the study as a whole: Disease-associated clones were CD8+ and fairly uncommon in peripheral blood. Within matched ankylosing spondylitis synovial fluid, disease-linked clones were reportedly significantly enriched. Characteristic of ankylosing spondylitis blood, it appeared, was a TCR beta motif comprising eight highly homologous variants.

V dropped 5 bases and J dropped 5 bases, with 18 bases sitting between them. This CDR3 contains 14 residues. The germline gives CDR1 SQVTM, CDR2 ANQGSEA. The sequencing sample was made of blood, either unsorted or a sorted T cell fraction (not recorded which). The chain combines TRBV29-1 with TRBJ1-2; D gene uncertain. The clonotype originates from a male donor with ankylosing spondylitis. The CDR3 bases are TGCAGCGTTCCGAGTGGGCAGGAGAAGTATGGCTACACCTTC. Translation: CSVPSGQEKYGYTF.